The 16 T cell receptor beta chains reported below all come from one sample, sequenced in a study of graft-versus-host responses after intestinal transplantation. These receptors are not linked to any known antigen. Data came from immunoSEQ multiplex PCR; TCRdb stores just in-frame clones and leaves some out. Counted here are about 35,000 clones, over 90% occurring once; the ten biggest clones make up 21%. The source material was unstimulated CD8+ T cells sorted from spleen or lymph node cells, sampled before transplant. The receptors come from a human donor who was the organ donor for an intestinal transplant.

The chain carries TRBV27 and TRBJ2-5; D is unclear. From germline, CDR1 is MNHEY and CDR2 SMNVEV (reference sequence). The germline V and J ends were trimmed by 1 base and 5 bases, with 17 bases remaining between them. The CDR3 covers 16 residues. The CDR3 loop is CASSLWGSNRGETQYF. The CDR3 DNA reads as TGTGCCAGCAGTTTATGGGGATCAAACCGTGGGGAGACCCAGTACTTC.

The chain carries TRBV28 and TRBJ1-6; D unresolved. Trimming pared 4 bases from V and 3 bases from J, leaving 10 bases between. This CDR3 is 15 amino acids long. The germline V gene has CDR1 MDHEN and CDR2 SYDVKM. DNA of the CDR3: TGTGCCAGCAGTTACTTGACATTCTATAATTCACCCCTCCACTTT. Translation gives CASSYLTFYNSPLHF.

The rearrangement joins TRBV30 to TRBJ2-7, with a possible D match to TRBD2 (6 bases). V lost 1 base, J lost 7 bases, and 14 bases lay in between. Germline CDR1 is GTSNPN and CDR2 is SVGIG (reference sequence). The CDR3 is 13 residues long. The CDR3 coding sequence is TGTGCCTGGAGTGGGGGGGACTCCAGGGAGCAGTACTTC. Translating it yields CAWSGGDSREQYF.

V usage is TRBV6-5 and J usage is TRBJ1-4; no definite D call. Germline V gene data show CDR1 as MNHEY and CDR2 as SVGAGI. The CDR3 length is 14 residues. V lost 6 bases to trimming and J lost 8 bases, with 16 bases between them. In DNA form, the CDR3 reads TGTGCCAGCAGGACGGACTTAGTAGGAGAAAAACTGTTTTTT. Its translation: CASRTDLVGEKLFF.

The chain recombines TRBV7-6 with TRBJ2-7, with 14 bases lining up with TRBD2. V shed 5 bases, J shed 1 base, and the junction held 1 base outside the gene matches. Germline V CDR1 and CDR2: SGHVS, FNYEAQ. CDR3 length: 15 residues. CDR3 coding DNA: TGTGCCAGCAGCCGACTAGCGGGAGGGTCCTACGAGCAGTACTTC. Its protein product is CASSRLAGGSYEQYF.

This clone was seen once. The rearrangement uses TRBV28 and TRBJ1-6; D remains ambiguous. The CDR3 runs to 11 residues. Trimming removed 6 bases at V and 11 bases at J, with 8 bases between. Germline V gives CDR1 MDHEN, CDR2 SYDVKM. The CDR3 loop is CASSRLPPLHF. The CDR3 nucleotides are TGTGCCAGCAGCCGACTTCCACCCCTCCACTTT.

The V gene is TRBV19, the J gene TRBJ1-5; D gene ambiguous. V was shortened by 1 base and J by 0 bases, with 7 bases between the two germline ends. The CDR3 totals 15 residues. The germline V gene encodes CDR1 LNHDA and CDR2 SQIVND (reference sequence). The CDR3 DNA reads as TGTGCCAGTAGTATAGTCGACACTAGCAATCAGCCCCAGCATTTT. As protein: CASSIVDTSNQPQHF.

The chain's CDR3 is CASSPLAGGLNEQYF. CDR3 in DNA: TGTGCCAGCAGCCCACTAGCGGGAGGCTTAAACGAGCAGTACTTC. V is TRBV7-8 and J is TRBJ2-7; TRBD2 matches at 12 bases. The V and J ends lost 5 bases and 5 bases, in that order; junction bases with no gene match: 7. The CDR3 has 15 amino acids. Germline loops: CDR1 SGHVS, CDR2 FQNEAQ.

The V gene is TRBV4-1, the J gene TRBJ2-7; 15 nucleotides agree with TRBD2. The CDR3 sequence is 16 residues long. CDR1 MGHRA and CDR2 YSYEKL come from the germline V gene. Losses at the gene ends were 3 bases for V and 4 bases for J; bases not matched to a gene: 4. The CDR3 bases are TGCGCCAGCAGCCAGGGACTAGCGGGAGGTATATACGAGCAGTACTTC. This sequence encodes CASSQGLAGGIYEQYF.

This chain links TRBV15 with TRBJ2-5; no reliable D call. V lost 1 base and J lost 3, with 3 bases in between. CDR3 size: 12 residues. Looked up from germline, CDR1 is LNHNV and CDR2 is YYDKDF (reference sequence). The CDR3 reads CATSRGEETQYF. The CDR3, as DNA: TGTGCCACCAGCAGAGGGGAAGAGACCCAGTACTTC.

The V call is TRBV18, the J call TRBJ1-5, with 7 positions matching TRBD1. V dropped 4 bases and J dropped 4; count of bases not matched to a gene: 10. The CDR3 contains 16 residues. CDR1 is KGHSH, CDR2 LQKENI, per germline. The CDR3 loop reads CASSLSGTDPNQPQHF. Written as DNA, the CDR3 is TGTGCCAGCTCACTATCCGGGACAGACCCTAATCAGCCCCAGCATTTT.

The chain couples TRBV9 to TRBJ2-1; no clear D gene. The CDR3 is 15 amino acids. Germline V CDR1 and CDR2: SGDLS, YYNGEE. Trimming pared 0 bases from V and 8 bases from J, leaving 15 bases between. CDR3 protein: CASSVEGRMGDEQFF. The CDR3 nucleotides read TGTGCCAGCAGCGTAGAGGGCAGGATGGGCGATGAGCAGTTCTTC.

The CDR3 is CASSVDWTGSYEQYF. Here the CDR3 DNA reads TGTGCCAGCAGCGTAGATTGGACAGGGTCCTACGAGCAGTACTTC. The chain links TRBV9 to TRBJ2-7; 8 bases agree with TRBD1. Germline V CDR1 and CDR2: SGDLS, YYNGEE. CDR3 size: 15 residues. Trimming removed 0 bases from V and 1 base from J; junction bases left unmatched: 3.

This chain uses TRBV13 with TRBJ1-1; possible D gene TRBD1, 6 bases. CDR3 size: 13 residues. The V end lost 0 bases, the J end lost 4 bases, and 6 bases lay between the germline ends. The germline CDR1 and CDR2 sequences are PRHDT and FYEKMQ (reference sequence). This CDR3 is CASSLGQGTEAFF. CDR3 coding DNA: TGTGCCAGCAGCTTAGGACAGGGCACTGAAGCTTTCTTT.

DNA of the CDR3: TGTGCCAGCAGTGAGATTTCAAATGAAAAACTGTTTTTT. This encodes CASSEISNEKLFF. This chain connects TRBV2 to TRBJ1-4; no firm D call. The CDR3 has 13 amino acids. Germline values: CDR1 SNHLY, CDR2 FYNNEI. Trimming removed 3 bases from V and 5 bases from J, with 7 bases in between.

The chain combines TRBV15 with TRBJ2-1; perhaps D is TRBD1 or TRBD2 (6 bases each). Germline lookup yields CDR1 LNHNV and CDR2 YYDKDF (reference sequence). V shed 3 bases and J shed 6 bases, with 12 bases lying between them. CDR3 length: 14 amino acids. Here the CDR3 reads CATSSPEGGNEQFF. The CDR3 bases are TGTGCCACCAGCAGTCCTGAGGGGGGCAATGAGCAGTTCTTC.